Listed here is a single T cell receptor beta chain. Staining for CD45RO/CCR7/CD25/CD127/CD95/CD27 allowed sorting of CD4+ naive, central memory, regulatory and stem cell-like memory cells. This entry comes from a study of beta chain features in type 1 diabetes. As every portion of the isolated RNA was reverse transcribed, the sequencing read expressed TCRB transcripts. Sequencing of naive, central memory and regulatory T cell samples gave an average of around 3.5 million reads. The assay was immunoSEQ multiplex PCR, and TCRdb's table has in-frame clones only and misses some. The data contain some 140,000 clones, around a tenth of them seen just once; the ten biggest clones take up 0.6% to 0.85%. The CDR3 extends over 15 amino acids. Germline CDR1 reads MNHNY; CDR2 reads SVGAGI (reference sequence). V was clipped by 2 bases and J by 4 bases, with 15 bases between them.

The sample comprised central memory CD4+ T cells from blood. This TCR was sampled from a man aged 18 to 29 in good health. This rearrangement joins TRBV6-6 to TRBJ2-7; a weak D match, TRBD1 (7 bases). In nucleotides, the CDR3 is TGTGCCAGCAGTTACGCCGGCGGGACAGAGTACGAGCAGTACTTC. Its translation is CASSYAGGTEYEQYF.